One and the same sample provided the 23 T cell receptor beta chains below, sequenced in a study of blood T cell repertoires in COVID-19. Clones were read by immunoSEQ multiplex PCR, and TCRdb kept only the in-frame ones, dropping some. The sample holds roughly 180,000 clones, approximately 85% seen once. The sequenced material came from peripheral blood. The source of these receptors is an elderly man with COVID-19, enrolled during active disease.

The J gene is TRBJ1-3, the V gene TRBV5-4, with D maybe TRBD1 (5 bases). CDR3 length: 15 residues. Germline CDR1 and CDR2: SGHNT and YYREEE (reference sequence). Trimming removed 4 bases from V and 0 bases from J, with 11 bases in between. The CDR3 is CASSSDSYSGNTIYF. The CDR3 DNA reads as TGTGCCAGCAGCAGTGACAGCTACTCTGGAAACACCATATATTTT.

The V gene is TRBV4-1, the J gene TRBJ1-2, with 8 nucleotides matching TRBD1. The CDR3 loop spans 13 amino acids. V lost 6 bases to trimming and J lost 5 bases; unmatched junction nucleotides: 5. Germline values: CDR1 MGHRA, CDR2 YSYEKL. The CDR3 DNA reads TGCGCCAGCAGTCTTCAGGGGGCATATGGCTACACCTTC. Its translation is CASSLQGAYGYTF.

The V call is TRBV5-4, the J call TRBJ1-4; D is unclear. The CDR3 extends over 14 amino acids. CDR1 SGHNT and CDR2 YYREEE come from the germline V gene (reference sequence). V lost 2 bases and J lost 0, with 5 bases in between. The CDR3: CASSFSATNEKLFF. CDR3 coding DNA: TGTGCCAGCAGCTTCTCAGCAACTAATGAAAAACTGTTTTTT.

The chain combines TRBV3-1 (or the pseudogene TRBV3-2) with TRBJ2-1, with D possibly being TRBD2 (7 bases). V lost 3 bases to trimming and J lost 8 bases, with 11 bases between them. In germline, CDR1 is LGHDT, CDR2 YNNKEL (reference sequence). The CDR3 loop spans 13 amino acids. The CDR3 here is CASSHSGGYEQFF. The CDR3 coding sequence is TGTGCCAGCAGCCATTCGGGGGGCTATGAGCAGTTCTTC.

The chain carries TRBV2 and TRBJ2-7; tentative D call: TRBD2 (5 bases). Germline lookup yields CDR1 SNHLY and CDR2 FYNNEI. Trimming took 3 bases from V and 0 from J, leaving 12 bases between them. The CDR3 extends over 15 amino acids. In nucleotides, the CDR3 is TGTGCCAGCAGTGACCTCCGGAGGAGCTCCTACGAGCAGTACTTC. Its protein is CASSDLRRSSYEQYF.

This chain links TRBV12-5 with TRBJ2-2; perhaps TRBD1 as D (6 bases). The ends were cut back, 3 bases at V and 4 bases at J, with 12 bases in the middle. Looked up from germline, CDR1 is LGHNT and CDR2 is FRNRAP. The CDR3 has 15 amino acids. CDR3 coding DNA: TGTGCTAGTGGTTTAATTACAGGGTTCACCGGGGAGCTGTTTTTT. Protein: CASGLITGFTGELFF. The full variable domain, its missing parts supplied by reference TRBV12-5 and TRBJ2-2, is DARVTQTPRHKVTEMGQEVTMRCQPILGHNTVFWYRQTMMQGLELLAYFRNRAPLDDSGMPKDRFSAEMPDATLATLKIQPSEPRDSAVYFCASGLITGFTGELFFGEGSRLTVL.

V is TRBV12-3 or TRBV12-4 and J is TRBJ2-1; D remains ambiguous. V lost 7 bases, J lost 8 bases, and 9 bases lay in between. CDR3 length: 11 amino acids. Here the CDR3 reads CASTSGDEQFF. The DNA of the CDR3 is TGTGCCAGCACCTCCGGAGATGAGCAGTTCTTC.

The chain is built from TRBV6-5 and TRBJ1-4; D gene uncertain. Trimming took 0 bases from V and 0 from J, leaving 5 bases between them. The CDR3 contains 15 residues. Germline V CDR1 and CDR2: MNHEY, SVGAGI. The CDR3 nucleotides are TGTGCCAGCAGTTACTCAGAGACAACTAATGAAAAACTGTTTTTT. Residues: CASSYSETTNEKLFF.

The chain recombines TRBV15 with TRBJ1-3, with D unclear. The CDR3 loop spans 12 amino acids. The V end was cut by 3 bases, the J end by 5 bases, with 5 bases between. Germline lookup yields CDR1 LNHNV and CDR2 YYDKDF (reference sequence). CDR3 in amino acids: CATSSARNTIYF. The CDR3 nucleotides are TGTGCCACCAGCAGCGCTAGAAACACCATATATTTT.

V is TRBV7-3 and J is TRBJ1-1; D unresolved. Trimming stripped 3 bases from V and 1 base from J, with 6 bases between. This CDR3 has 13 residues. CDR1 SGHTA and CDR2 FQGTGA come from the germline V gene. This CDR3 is CASSLAGNTEAFF. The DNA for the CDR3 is TGTGCCAGCAGCTTGGCAGGGAACACTGAAGCTTTCTTT.

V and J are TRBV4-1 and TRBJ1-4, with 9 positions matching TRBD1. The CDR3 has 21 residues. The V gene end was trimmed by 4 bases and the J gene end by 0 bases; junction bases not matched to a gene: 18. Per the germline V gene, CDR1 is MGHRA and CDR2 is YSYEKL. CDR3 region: CASSRSRAGTGISATNEKLFF. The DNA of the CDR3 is TGCGCCAGCAGCCGCAGTCGGGCCGGGACAGGGATTTCCGCAACTAATGAAAAACTGTTTTTT.

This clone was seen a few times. CDR3 loop: CASSPEWGANYGYTF. CDR3 coding DNA: TGTGCCAGCTCACCAGAATGGGGGGCTAACTATGGCTACACCTTC. This rearrangement joins TRBV18 to TRBJ1-2, with a weak D call TRBD1 (5 bases). The germline V gene has CDR1 KGHSH and CDR2 LQKENI. Trimming pared 2 bases from V and 0 bases from J, leaving 10 bases between. This CDR3 region has 15 residues.

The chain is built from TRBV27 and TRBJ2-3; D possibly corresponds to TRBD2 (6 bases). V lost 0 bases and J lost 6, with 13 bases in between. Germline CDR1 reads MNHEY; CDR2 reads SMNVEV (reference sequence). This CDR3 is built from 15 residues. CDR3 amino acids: CASSLSGGEVDTQYF. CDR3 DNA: TGTGCCAGCAGTTTATCAGGCGGGGAGGTGGATACGCAGTATTTT.

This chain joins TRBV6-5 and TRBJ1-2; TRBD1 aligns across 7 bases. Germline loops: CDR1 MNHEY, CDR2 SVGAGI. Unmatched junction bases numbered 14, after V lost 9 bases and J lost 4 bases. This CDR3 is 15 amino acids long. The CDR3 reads CASCQTGNALYGYTF. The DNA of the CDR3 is TGTGCCAGTTGCCAGACAGGGAATGCACTCTATGGCTACACCTTC.

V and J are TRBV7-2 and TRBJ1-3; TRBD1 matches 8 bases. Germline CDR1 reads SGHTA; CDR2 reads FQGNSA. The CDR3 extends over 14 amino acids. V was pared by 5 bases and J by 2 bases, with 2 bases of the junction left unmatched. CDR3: CASSLTGAGNTIYF. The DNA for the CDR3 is TGTGCCAGCAGCCTGACAGGGGCTGGAAACACCATATATTTT.

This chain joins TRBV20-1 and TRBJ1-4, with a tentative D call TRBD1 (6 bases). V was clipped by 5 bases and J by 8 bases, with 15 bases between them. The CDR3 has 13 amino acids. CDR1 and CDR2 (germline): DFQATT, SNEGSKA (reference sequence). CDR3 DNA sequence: TGCAGTGCTCGTGGGGGGCGCAGAGAAAAACTGTTTTTT. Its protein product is CSARGGRREKLFF.

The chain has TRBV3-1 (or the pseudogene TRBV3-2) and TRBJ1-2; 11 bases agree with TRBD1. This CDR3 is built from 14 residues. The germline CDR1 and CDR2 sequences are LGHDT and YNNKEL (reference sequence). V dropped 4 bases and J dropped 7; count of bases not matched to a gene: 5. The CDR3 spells CASSLGQGAGGYTF. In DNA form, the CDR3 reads TGTGCCAGCAGCCTTGGACAGGGGGCAGGTGGCTACACCTTC.

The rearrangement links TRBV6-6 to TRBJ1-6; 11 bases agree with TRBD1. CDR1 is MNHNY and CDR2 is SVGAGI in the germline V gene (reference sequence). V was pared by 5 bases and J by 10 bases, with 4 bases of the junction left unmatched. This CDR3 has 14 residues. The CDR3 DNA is TGTGCCAGCAGTGTCCGGGACAGGGGGTCACCCCTCCACTTT. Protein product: CASSVRDRGSPLHF.

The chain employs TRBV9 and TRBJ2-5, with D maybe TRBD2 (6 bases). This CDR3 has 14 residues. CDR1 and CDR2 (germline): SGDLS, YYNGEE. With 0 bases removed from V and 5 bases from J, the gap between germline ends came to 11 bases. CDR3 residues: CASSVGLASETQYF. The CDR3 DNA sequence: TGTGCCAGCAGCGTAGGGCTAGCGAGTGAGACCCAGTACTTC. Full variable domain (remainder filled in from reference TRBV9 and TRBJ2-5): DSGVTQTPKHLITATGQRVTLRCSPRSGDLSVYWYQQSLDQGLQFLIQYYNGEERAKGNILERFSAQQFPDLHSELNLSSLELGDSALYFCASSVGLASETQYFGPGTRLLVL.

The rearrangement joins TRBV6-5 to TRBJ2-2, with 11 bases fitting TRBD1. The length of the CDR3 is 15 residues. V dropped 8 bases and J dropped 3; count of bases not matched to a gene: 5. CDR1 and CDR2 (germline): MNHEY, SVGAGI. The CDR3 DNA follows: TGTGCCAGCTTGGACAGGGGGCTTTACACCGGGGAGCTGTTTTTT. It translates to CASLDRGLYTGELFF.

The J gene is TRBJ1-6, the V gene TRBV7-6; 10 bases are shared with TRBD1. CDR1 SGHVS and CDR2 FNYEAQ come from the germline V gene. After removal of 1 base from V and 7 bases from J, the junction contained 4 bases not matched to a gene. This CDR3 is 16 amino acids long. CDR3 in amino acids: CASSLVGQGGNSPLHF. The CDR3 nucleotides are TGTGCCAGCAGCTTAGTCGGACAGGGGGGAAATTCACCCCTCCACTTT.

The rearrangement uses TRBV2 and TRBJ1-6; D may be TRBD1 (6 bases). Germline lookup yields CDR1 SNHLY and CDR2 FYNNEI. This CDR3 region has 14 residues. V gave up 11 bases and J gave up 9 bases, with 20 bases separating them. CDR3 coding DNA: TGTGCCGTCGGACAGCCCCCCGAGGGTTCACCCCTCCACTTT. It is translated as CAVGQPPEGSPLHF.

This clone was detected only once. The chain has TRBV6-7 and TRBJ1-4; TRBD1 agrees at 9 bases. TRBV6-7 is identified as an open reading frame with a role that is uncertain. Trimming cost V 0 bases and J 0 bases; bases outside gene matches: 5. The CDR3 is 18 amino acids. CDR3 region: CASSYSGTGHATNEKLFF. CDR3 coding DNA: TGTGCCAGCAGTTACTCCGGGACAGGGCACGCAACTAATGAAAAACTGTTTTTT.